The rows below give T cell receptor beta chains drawn from one sample of a study of vaccination effects on CD4 cells after COVID-19. The antigens of these receptors remain unknown. The table came from immunoSEQ multiplex PCR; TCRdb's copy has only in-frame clones and leaves some out. The table records about 23,000 clones, just under 75% of them present only once. Sequencing was performed on CD4+ T cells from PBMCs cultured with SARS-CoV-2 spike peptides, taken before COVID-19 vaccination. These receptors came from a human donor who received a COVID-19 vaccine. CDR3s include the opening cysteine and the closing phenylalanine or tryptophan. D genes are given only for firm matches. Where a row states a size, it is once, few, many or the class of an expanded clone; other rows omit it.

v_call: TRBV6-4; j_call: TRBJ2-3; clone_size: NA; d_call: NA; cdr3_nt: TGTGCCAGCAGTGAGGAGGGCCTTAGCACAGATACGCAGTATTTT; cdr3_aa: CASSEEGLSTDTQYF
v_call: TRBV6-5; j_call: TRBJ1-1; clone_size: once; d_call: NA; cdr3_nt: TGTGCCAGCACCTCCCCATATGGTCCTGAAGCTTTCTTT; cdr3_aa: CASTSPYGPEAFF
v_call: TRBV25-1; j_call: TRBJ1-3; clone_size: few; d_call: NA; cdr3_nt: TGTGCCAGCAGAAGAGGGACTGGTGGAAACACCATATATTTT; cdr3_aa: CASRRGTGGNTIYF
v_call: TRBV19; j_call: TRBJ2-6; clone_size: NA; d_call: NA; cdr3_nt: TGTGCCAGTACCCGAGGACAGTCGGGGGCCAACGTCCTGACTTTC; cdr3_aa: CASTRGQSGANVLTF
v_call: TRBV5-1; j_call: TRBJ2-5; clone_size: NA; d_call: NA; cdr3_nt: TGCGCCAGCAGCTTAGGGCCGGAGGGAAGGCGGGAGACCCAGTACTTC; cdr3_aa: CASSLGPEGRRETQYF
v_call: TRBV14; j_call: TRBJ2-1; clone_size: NA; d_call: NA; cdr3_nt: TGTGCCAGCAGCCCGCTCGCAAGGGGGGGGACTGAGCAGTTCTTC; cdr3_aa: CASSPLARGGTEQFF
v_call: TRBV19; j_call: TRBJ1-1; clone_size: NA; d_call: NA; cdr3_nt: TGTGCCAGTAGTTTCCGACAGGTTAGATCGAACACTGAAGCTTTCTTT; cdr3_aa: CASSFRQVRSNTEAFF
v_call: TRBV3-1/TRBV3-2; j_call: TRBJ2-1; clone_size: NA; d_call: TRBD2; cdr3_nt: TGTGCCAGCAGCCAGACTAGCGGGAGAAATGAGCAGTTCTTC; cdr3_aa: CASSQTSGRNEQFF
v_call: TRBV19; j_call: TRBJ2-2; clone_size: once; d_call: NA; cdr3_nt: TGTGCCAGTAGTCCCCGGACTGGCCCGAACACCGGGGAGCTGTTTTTT; cdr3_aa: CASSPRTGPNTGELFF
v_call: TRBV30; j_call: TRBJ1-4; clone_size: NA; d_call: TRBD1; cdr3_nt: TGTGCCTGGAGCCGACAGGGGGGAAATGAAAAACTGTTTTTT; cdr3_aa: CAWSRQGGNEKLFF
v_call: TRBV4-1; j_call: TRBJ2-1; clone_size: NA; d_call: TRBD2; cdr3_nt: TGCGCCAGCAGCCATAGCGGGAGGGCCCTCAATGAGCAGTTCTTC; cdr3_aa: CASSHSGRALNEQFF
v_call: TRBV29-1; j_call: TRBJ2-7; clone_size: NA; d_call: NA; cdr3_nt: TGCAGCGTTGTATCTGGGGAAACCTACGAGCAGTACTTC; cdr3_aa: CSVVSGETYEQYF
v_call: TRBV5-4; j_call: TRBJ1-2; clone_size: NA; d_call: NA; cdr3_nt: TGTGCCAGCAGCTTGGACGTGACAGTATACTATGGCTACACCTTC; cdr3_aa: CASSLDVTVYYGYTF
v_call: TRBV3-1/TRBV3-2; j_call: TRBJ2-7; clone_size: NA; d_call: NA; cdr3_nt: TGTGCCAGCAGCCAACTCGATTACGAGCAGTACTTC; cdr3_aa: CASSQLDYEQYF
v_call: TRBV10-3; j_call: TRBJ2-3; clone_size: NA; d_call: TRBD2; cdr3_nt: TGTGCCACAACTAGCGGGAGATCTAGCACAGATACGCAGTATTTT; cdr3_aa: CATTSGRSSTDTQYF
v_call: TRBV2; j_call: TRBJ1-3; clone_size: NA; d_call: TRBD1; cdr3_nt: TGTGCCAGCATTCCGGGACAGGGGGCCAACTCTGGAAACACCATATATTTT; cdr3_aa: CASIPGQGANSGNTIYF
v_call: TRBV3-1/TRBV3-2; j_call: TRBJ2-3; clone_size: once; d_call: NA; cdr3_nt: TGTGCCAGCAGCCAAGGAGAGACTAGTACAGATACGCAGTATTTT; cdr3_aa: CASSQGETSTDTQYF
v_call: TRBV10-1; j_call: TRBJ2-1; clone_size: NA; d_call: TRBD2; cdr3_nt: TGCGCCAGCAGTTCGACTAGCGGGAGCGTTGAGCAGTTCTTC; cdr3_aa: CASSSTSGSVEQFF
v_call: TRBV24-1; j_call: TRBJ1-1; clone_size: NA; d_call: NA; cdr3_nt: TGTGCCACGACGGACACTGAAGCTTTCTTT; cdr3_aa: CATTDTEAFF
v_call: TRBV5-5; j_call: TRBJ1-2; clone_size: NA; d_call: TRBD1; cdr3_nt: TGTGCCAGCAGCCCCACAAGACAGGGTAACTATGGCTACACCTTC; cdr3_aa: CASSPTRQGNYGYTF
v_call: TRBV19; j_call: TRBJ2-4; clone_size: NA; d_call: TRBD2; cdr3_nt: TGTGCCAGTAGTACCCGACTAGCGGGAGATCAGGTGTCAGCCAAAAACATTCAGTACTTC; cdr3_aa: CASSTRLAGDQVSAKNIQYF
v_call: TRBV27; j_call: TRBJ1-5; clone_size: NA; d_call: NA; cdr3_nt: TGTGCCAGCAGGCCGGGGCCCCAGCATTTT; cdr3_aa: CASRPGPQHF
v_call: TRBV11-2; j_call: TRBJ2-7; clone_size: NA; d_call: NA; cdr3_nt: TGTGCCAGCAGCTTAGGGAAGAACGAGCAGTACTTC; cdr3_aa: CASSLGKNEQYF
v_call: TRBV14; j_call: TRBJ2-7; clone_size: NA; d_call: TRBD2; cdr3_nt: TGTGCCAGCAGCCTCTCGGTGGGAGGGTCCTACGAGCAGTACTTC; cdr3_aa: CASSLSVGGSYEQYF
v_call: TRBV30; j_call: TRBJ1-6; clone_size: NA; d_call: NA; cdr3_nt: TGTGCCTGGACCCCGGGGGCGTATAATTCACCCCTCCACTTT; cdr3_aa: CAWTPGAYNSPLHF
v_call: TRBV27; j_call: TRBJ2-7; clone_size: NA; d_call: TRBD2; cdr3_nt: TGTGCCAGCAGTTCTAGCGGGAGGGCCTACGAGCAGTACTTC; cdr3_aa: CASSSSGRAYEQYF
v_call: TRBV5-1; j_call: TRBJ2-5; clone_size: NA; d_call: TRBD2; cdr3_nt: TGCGCCAGCAGCTTGGATACTAGCGCTGAGACCCAGTACTTC; cdr3_aa: CASSLDTSAETQYF
v_call: TRBV3-1/TRBV3-2; j_call: TRBJ1-6; clone_size: NA; d_call: NA; cdr3_nt: TGTGCCAGCAGCCAAGATGTCAACTATAATTCACCCCTCCACTTT; cdr3_aa: CASSQDVNYNSPLHF
v_call: TRBV6-1; j_call: TRBJ1-6; clone_size: few; d_call: NA; cdr3_nt: TGTGCCAGCAGTGAGTATCATCCCAGGACGGGATATAATTCACCCCTCCACTTT; cdr3_aa: CASSEYHPRTGYNSPLHF
v_call: TRBV4-1; j_call: TRBJ1-1; clone_size: NA; d_call: NA; cdr3_nt: TGCGCCAGCAGCCAAGATCGGTCGGCGGGGGGGACGGCTTTCTTT; cdr3_aa: CASSQDRSAGGTAFF
v_call: TRBV5-1; j_call: TRBJ2-7; clone_size: NA; d_call: TRBD2; cdr3_nt: TGCGCCAGCAGCTTTGAGGCGGGAGTAGAGCAGTACTTC; cdr3_aa: CASSFEAGVEQYF
v_call: TRBV19; j_call: TRBJ1-1; clone_size: NA; d_call: TRBD1; cdr3_nt: TGTGCCAGCGCGGGACAGATCGTGAACACTGAAGCTTTCTTT; cdr3_aa: CASAGQIVNTEAFF
v_call: TRBV7-9; j_call: TRBJ2-3; clone_size: NA; d_call: TRBD2; cdr3_nt: TGTGCCAGCAGCTCCGGGACTACCGGCACAGATACGCAGTATTTT; cdr3_aa: CASSSGTTGTDTQYF
v_call: TRBV19; j_call: TRBJ1-5; clone_size: once; d_call: TRBD1; cdr3_nt: TGTGCCAGTAGTAAGGGGGCGATTCAGCCCCAGCATTTT; cdr3_aa: CASSKGAIQPQHF
v_call: TRBV2; j_call: TRBJ2-7; clone_size: NA; d_call: TRBD2; cdr3_nt: TGTGCCAGCAGACCCCGGGGAGCGGGAGACCACGAGCAGTACTTC; cdr3_aa: CASRPRGAGDHEQYF
v_call: TRBV19; j_call: TRBJ1-2; clone_size: NA; d_call: TRBD1; cdr3_nt: TGTGCCAGTACCACTTCCGGGACAGGGCAAGCTAACTATGGCTACACCTTC; cdr3_aa: CASTTSGTGQANYGYTF
v_call: TRBV10-1; j_call: TRBJ2-3; clone_size: NA; d_call: TRBD1; cdr3_nt: TGCGCCAGCAGTGAAGGGACAGACCAGGATACGCAGTATTTT; cdr3_aa: CASSEGTDQDTQYF
v_call: TRBV7-9; j_call: TRBJ2-1; clone_size: NA; d_call: TRBD2; cdr3_nt: TGTGCCAGCAGCTTAGTAGGTGGGAGGGGATCCTACAATGAGCAGTTCTTC; cdr3_aa: CASSLVGGRGSYNEQFF
v_call: TRBV5-4; j_call: TRBJ2-1; clone_size: NA; d_call: TRBD2; cdr3_nt: TGTGCCAGCAGCTTGGCCTTTAGCGGGAGTGAGCAGTTCTTC; cdr3_aa: CASSLAFSGSEQFF
v_call: TRBV24-1; j_call: TRBJ1-6; clone_size: NA; d_call: NA; cdr3_nt: TGTGCCACCAGTGGTGTAGGCCGGGATTCACCCCTCCACTTT; cdr3_aa: CATSGVGRDSPLHF